The clone carrying this T cell receptor beta chain was detected many times. Time point described: healthy volunteer bleed at 2 weeks. Someone pulled total RNA out of unfractionated whole blood. TCRdb fed the RACE reads into MiXCR, producing one record per CDR3 protein. The data show 35,000 to 50,000 distinct CDR3 sequences, 3.5% to 4.5% seen once. The CDR3 sequence is 14 residues long. The V and J ends lost 4 bases and 4 bases respectively, with 13 bases between them. Germline V gene lookup returns CDR1 SGHKS and CDR2 YYEKEE (reference sequence). The sample is drawn from a study of human T cells and chemical hapten exposure. Study details: TCR yield per sample varied, mainly due to pooled library volumes.

This sequence was found in a female donor in good health. Some clones in this sample may be carry-over from other donors' samples. Sequencing input: whole blood. The chain is built from TRBV5-5 and TRBJ2-3; possible D gene TRBD2, 6 bases. The CDR3 region has the DNA TGTGCCAGCAGCCTGGGGCCGGGAGCAGATACGCAGTATTTT. Protein: CASSLGPGADTQYF. Drawing the rest from reference TRBV5-5 and TRBJ2-3, the complete variable domain is DAGVTQSPTHLIKTRGQQVTLRCSPISGHKSVSWYQQVLGQGPQFIFQYYEKEERGRGNFPDRFSARQFPNYSSELNVNALLLGDSALYLCASSLGPGADTQYFGPGTRLTVL.